Detailed here is one T cell receptor beta chain. In the authors' methods: Amplification from reference gene primers served as the basis for estimated nucleated cell counts. Sequencing used immunoSEQ multiplex PCR; TCRdb keeps in-frame clones, though not all of them. V, J and clone size derive from that table, while D and trimming were established from the DNA sequence. In the table there are roughly 190,000 clones, around nine tenths of which are singletons. The sample is drawn from a study of blood T cell repertoires in COVID-19. Study-wide background: The origin of the acute and convalescent COVID-19 samples was the United States, Italy and Spain. The analysed material was cDNA or gDNA that came from T cells, B-cell-depleted T cells, or PBMCs.

V shed 5 bases, J shed 2 bases, and the junction held 8 bases outside the gene matches. The length of the CDR3 is 16 residues. Germline-derived CDR1 and CDR2 are MDHEN and SYDVKM. This chain links TRBV28 with TRBJ2-2, with 7 bases matching TRBD2. The sequenced material came from peripheral blood. This TCR was sampled from a woman in her 40s who had recovered from COVID-19. The CDR3 DNA is TGTGCCAGCAGTCCCCGACTAGCACTAAACACCGGGGAGCTGTTTTTT. Protein product: CASSPRLALNTGELFF.